This TCR beta chain was profiled in a study of T cells after yellow fever vaccination. As for the study in general: It was SMART-Seq v4 Ultra Low Input that prepared the fractions with low cell numbers.

TCRdb used MiXCR to reprocess the 5' RACE reads, holding one entry per CDR3 protein. The top ten clones hold 15% to 20% of a sample with 300,000 to 400,000 distinct CDR3 sequences, approximately 9% of them seen once. Trimming pared 1 base from V and 3 bases from J, leaving 22 bases between. This CDR3 region has 19 residues. The germline gives CDR1 SQVTM, CDR2 ANQGSEA. Study-wide findings and caveats: In post-booster samples, most primary-vaccination clones reappeared (approximately 96% CD4, over 70% CD8). The bulk population could contribute abundant contaminating clonotypes to FACS-sorted repertoires. Weaker in magnitude, the secondary response showed a faster peak on day 5 versus 15.

This clonotype was counted between two and nine times. Its target is unknown. The source was PBMCs, collected on the day of the first yellow fever vaccination. The TCR comes from a man younger than 35 who received the YFV17D yellow fever vaccine. The V and J genes are TRBV29-1 and TRBJ2-6, with D perhaps TRBD1 (6 bases). CDR3 in DNA: TGCAGCGTTGAAGCTTCCGGGACACCTTCTCGCGATGGGGCCAACGTCCTGACTTTC. This translates into CSVEASGTPSRDGANVLTF.